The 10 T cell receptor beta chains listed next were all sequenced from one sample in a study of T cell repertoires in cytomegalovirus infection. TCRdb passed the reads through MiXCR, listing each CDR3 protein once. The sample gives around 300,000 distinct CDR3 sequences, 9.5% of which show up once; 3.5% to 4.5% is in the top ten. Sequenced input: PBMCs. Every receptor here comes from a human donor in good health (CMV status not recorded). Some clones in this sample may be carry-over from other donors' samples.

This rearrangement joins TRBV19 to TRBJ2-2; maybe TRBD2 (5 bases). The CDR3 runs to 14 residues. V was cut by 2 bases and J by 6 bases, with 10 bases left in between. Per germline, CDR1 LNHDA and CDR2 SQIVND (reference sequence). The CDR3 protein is CASSIKASPGELFF. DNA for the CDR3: TGTGCCAGTAGTATAAAGGCTAGCCCCGGGGAGCTGTTTTTT.

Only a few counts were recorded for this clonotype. The CDR3 is CASSSGQGILYEQYF. The CDR3 DNA is TGTGCCAGCAGCTCGGGACAGGGCATCCTCTACGAGCAGTACTTC. This chain joins TRBV7-6 and TRBJ2-7; TRBD1 agrees at 9 bases. V was clipped by 4 bases and J by 3 bases; unmatched bases: 7. From germline, CDR1 is SGHVS and CDR2 FNYEAQ. The CDR3 runs to 15 residues.

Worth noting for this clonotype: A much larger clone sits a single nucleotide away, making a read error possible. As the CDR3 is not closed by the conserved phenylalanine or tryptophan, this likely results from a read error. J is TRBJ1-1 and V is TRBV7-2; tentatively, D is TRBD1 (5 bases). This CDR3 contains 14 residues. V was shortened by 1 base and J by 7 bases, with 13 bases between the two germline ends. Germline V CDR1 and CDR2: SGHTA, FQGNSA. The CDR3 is CASSLVGGSGEAFL. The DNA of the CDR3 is TGTGCCAGCAGCTTAGTGGGGGGGTCGGGTGAAGCTTTCTTA.

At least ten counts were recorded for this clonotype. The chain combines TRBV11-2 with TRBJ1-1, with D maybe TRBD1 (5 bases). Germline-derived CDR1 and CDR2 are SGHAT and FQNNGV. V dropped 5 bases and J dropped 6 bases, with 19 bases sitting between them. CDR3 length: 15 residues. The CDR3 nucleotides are TGTGCCAGCAGCATAAGACCGTGGCGGGGCGCTGAAGCTTTCTTT. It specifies CASSIRPWRGAEAFF.

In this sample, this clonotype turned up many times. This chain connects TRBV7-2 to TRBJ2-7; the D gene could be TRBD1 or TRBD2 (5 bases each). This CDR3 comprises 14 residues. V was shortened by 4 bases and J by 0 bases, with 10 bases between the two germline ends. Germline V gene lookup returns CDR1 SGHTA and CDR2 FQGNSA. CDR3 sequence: CASSSGRGSYEQYV. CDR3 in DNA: TGTGCCAGCAGCTCGGGACGTGGCTCCTACGAGCAGTACGTC.

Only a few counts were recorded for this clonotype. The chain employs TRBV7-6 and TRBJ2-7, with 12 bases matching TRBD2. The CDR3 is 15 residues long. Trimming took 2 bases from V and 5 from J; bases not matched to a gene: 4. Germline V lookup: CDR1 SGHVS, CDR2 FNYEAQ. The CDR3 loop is CASSLSSSGGDEQYF. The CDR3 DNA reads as TGTGCCAGCAGCTTATCATCTAGCGGGGGGGACGAGCAGTACTTC.

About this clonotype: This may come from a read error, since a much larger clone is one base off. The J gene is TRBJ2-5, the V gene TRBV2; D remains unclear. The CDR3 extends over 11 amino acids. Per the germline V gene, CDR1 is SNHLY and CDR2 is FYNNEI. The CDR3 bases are TGTGCCAGCAGTGCCCAACAGACCCAGTACTTC. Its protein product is CASSAQQTQYF. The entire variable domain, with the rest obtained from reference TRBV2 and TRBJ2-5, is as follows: EPEVTQTPSHQVTQMGQEVILRCVPISNHLYFYWYRQILGQKVEFLVSFYNNEISEKSEIFDDQFSVERPDGSNFTLKIRSTKLEDSAMYFCASSAQQTQYFGPGTRLLVL.

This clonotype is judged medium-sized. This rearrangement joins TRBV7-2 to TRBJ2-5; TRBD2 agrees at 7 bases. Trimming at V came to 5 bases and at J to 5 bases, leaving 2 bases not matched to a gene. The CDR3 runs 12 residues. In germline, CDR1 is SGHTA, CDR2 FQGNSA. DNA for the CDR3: TGTGCCAGCAGCCAGGGAGGGGAGACCCAGTACTTC. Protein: CASSQGGETQYF.

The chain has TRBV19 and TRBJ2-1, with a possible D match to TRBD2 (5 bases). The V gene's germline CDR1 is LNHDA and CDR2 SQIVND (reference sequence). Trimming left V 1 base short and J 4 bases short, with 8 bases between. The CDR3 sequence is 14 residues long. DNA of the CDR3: TGTGCCAGTAGTATAGTGGGAGCTTACAATGAGCAGTTCTTC. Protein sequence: CASSIVGAYNEQFF.

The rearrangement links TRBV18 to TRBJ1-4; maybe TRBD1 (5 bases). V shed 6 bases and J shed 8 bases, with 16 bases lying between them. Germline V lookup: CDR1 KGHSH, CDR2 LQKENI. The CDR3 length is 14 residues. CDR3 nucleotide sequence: TGTGCCAGCTCCCCCCCGGACACCAGAGAAAAACTGTTTTTT. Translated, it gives CASSPPDTREKLFF. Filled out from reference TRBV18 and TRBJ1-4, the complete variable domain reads NAGVMQNPRHLVRRRGQEARLRCSPMKGHSHVYWYRQLPEEGLKFMVYLQKENIIDESGMPKERFSAEFPKEGPSILRIQQVVRGDSAAYFCASSPPDTREKLFFGSGTQLSVL.